The 28 T cell receptor beta chains given below trace back to one sample, sequenced in a study of blood T cell repertoires in COVID-19. Assay used: immunoSEQ multiplex PCR; TCRdb lists only in-frame clones, some missing. The sample shows some 260,000 clones, roughly 85% of them seen only once. Sequencing input: peripheral blood. Every receptor here comes from a woman aged 18-29 years with acute or convalescent COVID-19.

This chain connects TRBV29-1 to TRBJ2-2; a weak D match, TRBD2 (5 bases). V lost 5 bases and J lost 2, with 9 bases in between. Germline-derived CDR1 and CDR2 are SQVTM and ANQGSEA. The CDR3 has 13 residues. This CDR3 reads CSVRSGNTGELFF. DNA for the CDR3: TGCAGCGTTCGGAGCGGCAACACCGGGGAGCTGTTTTTT.

V usage is TRBV10-3 and J usage is TRBJ1-1, with unresolved D. CDR3 length equals 16 residues. Trimming removed 0 bases from V and 4 bases from J, with 15 bases in between. Germline V gene sequence: CDR1 ENHRY, CDR2 SYGVKD. The CDR3 spells CAISESEVGLGTEAFF. In DNA form, the CDR3 reads TGTGCCATCAGTGAGTCGGAGGTGGGTCTGGGCACTGAAGCTTTCTTT.

The chain has TRBV19 and TRBJ2-2; maybe TRBD1 (7 bases). CDR3 length: 15 amino acids. CDR1 is LNHDA and CDR2 is SQIVND in the germline V gene (reference sequence). Trimming removed 5 bases from V and 0 bases from J, with 10 bases in between. The CDR3 here is CASSQGGSNTGELFF. CDR3 in DNA: TGTGCCAGTAGTCAGGGGGGTTCGAACACCGGGGAGCTGTTTTTT.

This CDR3 reads CASSEGRRTSYGYTF. CDR3 nucleotides: TGTGCCAGCAGTGAAGGGAGGAGAACCTCTTATGGCTACACCTTC. The rearrangement joins TRBV6-1 to TRBJ1-2; D is ambiguous. Germline lookup yields CDR1 MNHNS and CDR2 SASEGT. The V gene lost 1 base and the J gene lost 5 bases, with 14 bases spanning the gap. The CDR3 is made up of 15 amino acids.

The chain combines TRBV2 with TRBJ2-5; 12 bases are shared with TRBD1. The germline gives CDR1 SNHLY, CDR2 FYNNEI. The CDR3 is 17 residues long. Losses at the gene ends were 5 bases for V and 5 bases for J; bases not matched to a gene: 12. The CDR3 nucleotides read TGTGCCAGCAGTAACTTAGATTGGGACAGGGGGCGGGAGACCCAGTACTTC. This translates into CASSNLDWDRGRETQYF. Filled out from reference TRBV2 and TRBJ2-5, the complete variable domain reads EPEVTQTPSHQVTQMGQEVILRCVPISNHLYFYWYRQILGQKVEFLVSFYNNEISEKSEIFDDQFSVERPDGSNFTLKIRSTKLEDSAMYFCASSNLDWDRGRETQYFGPGTRLLVL.

This clone was seen only once. CDR3 nucleotide sequence: TGTGCCAGCAGCGAGTCAGGGGACTATGGCTACACCTTC. This gives the protein CASSESGDYGYTF. This chain connects TRBV9 to TRBJ1-2, with TRBD1 as a possible D gene (6 bases). V lost 3 bases and J lost 3, with 9 bases in between. The CDR3 is made up of 13 amino acids. Germline V CDR1 and CDR2: SGDLS, YYNGEE.

The rearrangement uses TRBV7-8 and TRBJ1-1; tentative D call: TRBD1 (6 bases). The germline V gene encodes CDR1 SGHVS and CDR2 FQNEAQ. The CDR3 extends over 15 amino acids. V was shortened by 5 bases and J by 2 bases, with 15 bases between the two germline ends. The CDR3 DNA reads as TGTGCCAGCAGCCCATATGGGGGCCGCAACACTGAAGCTTTCTTT. Protein: CASSPYGGRNTEAFF. Looking up the rest from reference TRBV7-8 and TRBJ1-1 gives the full variable domain: GAGVSQSPRYKVAKRGQDVALRCDPISGHVSLFWYQQALGQGPEFLTYFQNEAQLDKSGLPSDRFFAERPEGSVSTLKIQRTQQEDSAVYLCASSPYGGRNTEAFFGQGTRLTVV.

The chain is built from TRBV3-1 (or the pseudogene TRBV3-2) and TRBJ2-7, with D possibly TRBD1 on 5 matching bases. Germline CDR1 reads LGHDT; CDR2 reads YNNKEL (reference sequence). The V and J ends lost 1 base and 3 bases respectively, with 13 bases between them. This CDR3 region has 15 residues. Here the CDR3 reads CASSQVQGVVYEQYF. The CDR3 coding sequence is TGTGCCAGCAGCCAAGTGCAAGGGGTGGTCTACGAGCAGTACTTC.

This clone was detected a few times. The CDR3 here is CASSVAVGASYEQYF. Written as DNA, the CDR3 is TGTGCCAGCAGCGTAGCTGTGGGGGCTTCCTACGAGCAGTACTTC. The chain carries TRBV9 and TRBJ2-7; a weak D match, TRBD1 (6 bases). Germline-derived CDR1 and CDR2 are SGDLS and YYNGEE. V lost 0 bases and J lost 1, with 11 bases in between. CDR3 length equals 15 residues.

The chain combines TRBV6-5 with TRBJ2-2, with D possibly TRBD1 on 6 matching bases. V lost 7 bases, J lost 7 bases, and 19 bases lay in between. Germline lookup yields CDR1 MNHEY and CDR2 SVGAGI. The CDR3 length is 15 residues. CDR3 sequence: CASTRGQGLVGELFF. The CDR3 DNA sequence: TGTGCCAGCACCAGAGGGCAGGGGTTGGTCGGGGAGCTGTTTTTT.

The chain joins TRBV28 to TRBJ2-3; 9 bases align to TRBD1. V trimming: 7 bases; J trimming: 4 bases; junction bases outside the gene matches: 6. Germline V lookup: CDR1 MDHEN, CDR2 SYDVKM. This CDR3 has 14 residues. The CDR3 DNA reads TGTGCCAGCACCTATTGGGACAGGGCAGATACGCAGTATTTT. Amino acid sequence: CASTYWDRADTQYF.

This chain links TRBV6-1 with TRBJ2-7; maybe TRBD2 (5 bases). The CDR3 length is 14 residues. V was cut by 2 bases and J by 2 bases, with 10 bases left in between. CDR1 is MNHNS, CDR2 SASEGT, per germline. The CDR3 DNA reads TGTGCCAGCAGTGAAAGCCGGGATACCTACGAGCAGTACTTC. Its translation is CASSESRDTYEQYF.

The rearrangement joins TRBV5-6 to TRBJ1-5, with a tentative D call TRBD1 (6 bases). Germline-derived CDR1 and CDR2 are SGHDT and YYEEEE. Trimming shortened V by 0 bases and J by 6 bases, and 10 bases separated the two germline ends. The CDR3 length is 14 residues. The CDR3 loop reads CASSLEGEGQPQHF. The CDR3 DNA is TGTGCCAGCAGCTTGGAGGGGGAAGGTCAGCCCCAGCATTTT.

The genes are TRBV10-1 and TRBJ1-2; perhaps TRBD1 as D (6 bases). CDR1 and CDR2 from the germline V gene are WNHNN and SYGVQD (reference sequence). Trimming pared 2 bases from V and 3 bases from J, leaving 7 bases between. CDR3 size: 13 residues. This CDR3 is CASSERQDYGYTF. The CDR3 DNA is TGCGCCAGCAGTGAGCGACAGGACTATGGCTACACCTTC.

Ten or more counts support this clone. The chain joins TRBV7-6 to TRBJ2-5, with 7 bases fitting TRBD1. The CDR3 sequence is 14 residues long. V gave up 5 bases and J gave up 1 base; unmatched junction bases: 4. The germline gives CDR1 SGHVS, CDR2 FNYEAQ. CDR3 bases: TGTGCCAGCAGCCGAGACAGGGTCCAAGAGACCCAGTACTTC. Its translation: CASSRDRVQETQYF. Full variable domain (rest looked up from reference TRBV7-6 and TRBJ2-5): GAGVSQSPRYKVTKRGQDVALRCDPISGHVSLYWYRQALGQGPEFLTYFNYEAQQDKSGLPNDRFSAERPEGSISTLTIQRTEQRDSAMYRCASSRDRVQETQYFGPGTRLLVL.

The chain joins TRBV15 to TRBJ2-1; tentatively, D is TRBD2 (5 bases). This CDR3 comprises 15 residues. Trimming cost V 3 bases and J 1 base, with 10 bases left between them. Germline V CDR1 and CDR2: LNHNV, YYDKDF (reference sequence). For the CDR3, the DNA is TGTGCCACCAGCAGTGACCCGGGGTCCTACAATGAGCAGTTCTTC. Protein: CATSSDPGSYNEQFF.

This clone came up once. V gene TRBV19 combines with J gene TRBJ2-7, with 10 bases matching TRBD1. The CDR3 has 12 amino acids. With 6 bases clipped from V and 6 bases from J, the junction kept 2 bases outside the gene matches. Per germline, CDR1 LNHDA and CDR2 SQIVND (reference sequence). The CDR3 coding sequence is TGTGCCAGTAGAGGACAGGGGGTCGAGCAGTACTTC. This sequence encodes CASRGQGVEQYF.

The chain employs TRBV3-1 (or the pseudogene TRBV3-2) and TRBJ1-1, with a weak D call TRBD1 (5 bases). With 0 bases removed from V and 5 bases from J, the gap between germline ends came to 10 bases. This CDR3 is built from 14 residues. Looked up from germline, CDR1 is LGHDT and CDR2 is YNNKEL (reference sequence). CDR3 sequence: CASSQERGGTEAFF. Written as DNA, the CDR3 is TGTGCCAGCAGCCAAGAACGGGGGGGAACTGAAGCTTTCTTT.

This rearrangement joins TRBV6-5 to TRBJ2-1; unclear D gene. CDR1 and CDR2 from the germline V gene are MNHEY and SVGAGI. The V end lost 7 bases, the J end lost 0 bases, and 10 bases lay between the germline ends. This CDR3 comprises 14 residues. CDR3 nucleotides: TGTGCCAGCAAAGACACGAGCTCCTACAATGAGCAGTTCTTC. Protein: CASKDTSSYNEQFF.

V usage is TRBV30 and J usage is TRBJ2-7, with a weak D call TRBD2 (5 bases). CDR3 size: 14 residues. V lost 4 bases, J lost 3 bases, and 16 bases lay in between. Germline V gene sequence: CDR1 GTSNPN, CDR2 SVGIG (reference sequence). In DNA, the CDR3 is TGTGCCTGGAATTTGGGGAGACAATACTACGAGCAGTACTTC. Protein: CAWNLGRQYYEQYF.

With regard to this clone: The sample holds other DNA sequences that translate to the same CDR3. The chain's CDR3 is CASSLGQGRTGELFF. Written as DNA, the CDR3 is TGTGCCAGCAGCCTGGGACAGGGAAGGACCGGGGAGCTGTTTTTT. The chain has TRBV2 and TRBJ2-2, with TRBD1 matching 9 bases. The CDR3 has 15 amino acids. Germline-derived CDR1 and CDR2 are SNHLY and FYNNEI. V lost 6 bases, J lost 5 bases, and 7 bases stayed unmatched.

The rearrangement joins TRBV24-1 to TRBJ2-3, with 8 positions matching TRBD1. From germline, CDR1 is KGHDR and CDR2 SFDVKD. Trimming removed 2 bases from V and 0 bases from J; junction bases left unmatched: 3. This CDR3 spans 16 amino acids. The CDR3 DNA sequence: TGTGCCACCAGTGATTCCCGACAGGGGAGCACAGATACGCAGTATTTT. Translation: CATSDSRQGSTDTQYF.

The chain employs TRBV2 and TRBJ1-1; perhaps TRBD1 as D (5 bases). V dropped 6 bases and J dropped 7 bases, with 9 bases sitting between them. Per the germline V gene, CDR1 is SNHLY and CDR2 is FYNNEI. The CDR3 runs to 11 residues. DNA of the CDR3: TGTGCCAGCAGCGGACACAGTGAAGCTTTCTTT. Translated, it gives CASSGHSEAFF.

The chain recombines TRBV5-6 with TRBJ2-5; 7 bases agree with TRBD2. V gave up 4 bases and J gave up 5 bases; unmatched junction bases: 8. Germline CDR1 SGHDT, CDR2 YYEEEE. The CDR3 has 14 amino acids. CDR3 bases: TGTGCCAGCAGCACAACCAGGGAGGGGGAGACCCAGTACTTC. It codes for CASSTTREGETQYF.

The rearrangement joins TRBV24-1 to TRBJ2-5; 7 positions match TRBD2. This CDR3 spans 15 amino acids. CDR1 is KGHDR and CDR2 is SFDVKD in the germline V gene. Germline trimming cut 5 bases from V and 5 bases from J; bases unmatched to any gene: 10. The CDR3 DNA follows: TGTGCCACCAGTGTGGGAGGGGCGGGAAAGGAGACCCAGTACTTC. Translating it yields CATSVGGAGKETQYF.

The chain carries TRBV23-1 and TRBJ1-6; D remains ambiguous. TRBV23-1 is placed among ORFs of uncertain function. CDR3 length: 17 amino acids. Trimming stripped 3 bases from V and 0 bases from J, with 12 bases between. The CDR3 reads CASSHLGGNSYNSPLHF. The CDR3 DNA sequence: TGCGCCAGCAGTCACCTAGGAGGAAACTCCTATAATTCACCCCTCCACTTT.

The V gene is TRBV6-2 or TRBV6-3, the J gene TRBJ2-7; 7 nucleotides align to TRBD2. From germline, CDR1 is MNHEY and CDR2 SVGEGT. The trim removed 6 bases at V and 2 bases at J, leaving 10 bases unmatched. This CDR3 has 15 amino acids. CDR3 sequence reads: CASSPLADDTYEQYF. CDR3 DNA sequence: TGTGCCAGCAGCCCTCTAGCGGATGACACCTACGAGCAGTACTTC.

This chain joins TRBV19 and TRBJ2-7; 9 nucleotides align to TRBD2. CDR1 and CDR2 (germline): LNHDA, SQIVND (reference sequence). The J segment lost 2 bases and the V segment lost 3 bases, leaving 8 bases of the junction unmatched. This CDR3 has 16 amino acids. Here the CDR3 reads CASSMSSASGTYEQYF. In DNA form, the CDR3 reads TGTGCCAGTAGTATGTCTTCGGCTAGCGGGACCTACGAGCAGTACTTC.